This T cell receptor (beta chain) comes out of a study of T cell responses to AZD1222 COVID-19 vaccine. About the study: Pooled in the analysis were second doses at about 4 or about 12 weeks. The study, taken as a whole, reports: There were vaccine-associated CD4 TCRs across spike, dominant at 160-218 and 743-854. Spike-specific TCR depth and breadth grew after two AZD1222 doses.

Regarding this clone: Its antigen remains unknown.

Assay: immunoSEQ multiplex PCR; the TCRdb copy retains only in-frame clones and omits some. Found here are 75,000 to 95,000 clones, 90% of them singletons; the top ten hold more than 4%. Deletions cut 4 bases from V and 4 bases from J, with 13 bases between. CDR1 and CDR2 from the germline V gene are MGHRA and YSYEKL. The CDR3 length is 14 residues. The starting material was peripheral blood, obtained on day 0 of AZD1222 vaccination. This sequence originates from an adult in good health. The chain carries TRBV4-1 and TRBJ2-5; D remains unclear. The CDR3 coding sequence is TGCGCCAGCAGCCCTCTTGGTGGGTCAGAGACCCAGTACTTC. Translating it yields CASSPLGGSETQYF.